Below, one TCR beta chain is given with its context. The record originates from a study of cytomegalovirus exposure and HLA in healthy donors. 60 Vbeta and 13 Jbeta primers were used in PCR. Sequencing was performed with immunoSEQ multiplex PCR; in TCRdb, only in-frame clones are kept and a portion is missing. This sample carries almost 95,000 clones, 69% of them seen once, and the ten largest clones take 2.5% to 3%. Per germline, CDR1 MNHNS and CDR2 SASEGT. J gave up 11 bases and V 6 bases, and 12 bases lay outside the gene matches. The CDR3 is made up of 13 amino acids. This TCR was recovered from a man aged 45 to 65 in good health and CMV-seronegative. This rearrangement joins TRBV6-1 to TRBJ1-2, with 7 bases fitting TRBD1. Sequencing used PBMCs. CDR3 bases: TGTGCCAGCAGAGCCGGGACAGCGGCGTTTTACACCTTC. It translates to CASRAGTAAFYTF.